These 12 T cell receptor beta chains originate from one sample sequenced in a study of T and B cells in COVID-19 patients. Each TRB amplification used roughly 250-550 ng of genomic DNA from blood. TRB rearrangements were amplified by multiplex PCR with BIOMED2 TRB-A/B primers. TCRdb independently ran MiXCR on the multiplex PCR reads; one entry per CDR3 protein. The data contain around 15,000 distinct CDR3 sequences, roughly 28% of them singletons. Input material: blood. The receptors shown here come from a human donor who had recovered from COVID-19.

This clonotype was detected ten times or more. V usage is TRBV6-2 or TRBV6-3 and J usage is TRBJ2-3; D might be TRBD2 (6 bases). Deletions cut 0 bases from V and 6 bases from J, with 10 bases between. The germline V gene encodes CDR1 MNHEY and CDR2 SVGEGT. CDR3 length equals 14 residues. The CDR3 region has the DNA TGTGCCAGCAGTTACTCAACTAGCTCGGATACGCAGTATTTT. As protein: CASSYSTSSDTQYF.

By share of the sample, this clonotype is medium-sized. CDR3 sequence: CASSSGGSRTDTQYF. The CDR3 bases are TGTGCCAGTAGTAGTGGCGGGTCCCGTACAGATACGCAGTATTTT. The J gene is TRBJ2-3, the V gene TRBV19, with D maybe TRBD2 (5 bases). Deletions cut 4 bases from V and 3 bases from J, with 14 bases between. Germline CDR1 LNHDA, CDR2 SQIVND (reference sequence). This CDR3 has 15 amino acids. The complete variable domain, with remaining parts taken from reference TRBV19 and TRBJ2-3, reads DGGITQSPKYLFRKEGQNVTLSCEQNLNHDAMYWYRQDPGQGLRLIYYSQIVNDFQKGDIAEGYSVSREKKESFPLTVTSAQKNPTAFYLCASSSGGSRTDTQYFGPGTRLTVL.

This clonotype was recorded many times. The J gene is TRBJ2-1, the V gene TRBV15, with a possible D match to TRBD1 (6 bases). The V and J ends lost 5 bases and 7 bases respectively, with 24 bases between them. Germline V gene data show CDR1 as LNHNV and CDR2 as YYDKDF (reference sequence). This CDR3 has 17 amino acids. The CDR3 reads CATSSHGQLTAGNEQFF. CDR3 in DNA: TGTGCCACCAGCTCCCATGGACAGTTGACCGCAGGGAATGAGCAGTTCTTC.

This clonotype qualifies as medium-sized. The chain recombines TRBV19 with TRBJ1-5; D is perhaps TRBD1 (5 bases). The ends were cut back, 3 bases at V and 2 bases at J, with 14 bases in the middle. CDR1 is LNHDA and CDR2 is SQIVND in the germline V gene (reference sequence). The CDR3 contains 16 residues. DNA for the CDR3: TGTGCCAGTAGTATTGGGTCCGGGACGGGCAATCAGCCCCAGCATTTT. Its protein product is CASSIGSGTGNQPQHF.

This chain links TRBV4-1 with TRBJ1-4; the D is unclear. V lost 1 base, J lost 0 bases, and 6 bases lay in between. The V gene's germline CDR1 is MGHRA and CDR2 YSYEKL. The CDR3 runs 15 residues. The CDR3 bases are TGCGCCAGCAGCCAAGGGTGGACAACTAATGAAAAACTGTTTTTT. Its translation: CASSQGWTTNEKLFF.

This chain connects TRBV13 to TRBJ1-3; no clear D gene. The CDR3 sequence is 12 residues long. Trimming stripped 5 bases from V and 4 bases from J, with 6 bases between. Germline CDR1 is PRHDT and CDR2 is FYEKMQ (reference sequence). In nucleotides, the CDR3 is TGTGCCAGCAGCCGGCCCGGAAACACCATATATTTT. Residues: CASSRPGNTIYF.

This clonotype is medium-sized within its sample. The rearrangement joins TRBV29-1 to TRBJ1-2, with unresolved D. The germline CDR1 and CDR2 sequences are SQVTM and ANQGSEA. Trimming left V 7 bases short and J 6 bases short, with 9 bases between. This CDR3 comprises 10 residues. This chain's CDR3 is CSAATNGYTF. In nucleotides, the CDR3 is TGCAGCGCCGCTACTAATGGCTACACCTTC. The full variable domain, completed using reference TRBV29-1 and TRBJ1-2, is SAVISQKPSRDICQRGTSLTIQCQVDSQVTMMFWYRQQPGQSLTLIATANQGSEATYESGFVIDKFPISRPNLTFSTLTVSNMSPEDSSIYLCSAATNGYTFGSGTRLTVV.

This clonotype was seen ten or more times. The rearrangement uses TRBV19 and TRBJ1-1; D is undetermined. CDR1 is LNHDA and CDR2 is SQIVND in the germline V gene (reference sequence). V lost 4 bases, J lost 5 bases, and 23 bases lay in between. The CDR3 is made up of 17 amino acids. The CDR3 sequence is CASSTLGLGERGTEAFF. The DNA for the CDR3 is TGTGCCAGTAGTACCTTAGGGTTAGGCGAGCGTGGAACTGAAGCTTTCTTT.

This clonotype was observed once. Since a much larger clone is just one base distant, this may be a read error. The V gene is TRBV6-5, the J gene TRBJ2-7; maybe TRBD1 (5 bases). V lost 10 bases and J 5 bases, leaving 18 bases between the germline ends. Germline values: CDR1 MNHEY, CDR2 SVGAGI. The CDR3 has 13 amino acids. This chain's CDR3 is CAIRFSGSNEQYF. CDR3 nucleotide sequence: TGTGCCATCAGGTTTTCAGGGTCCAACGAGCAGTACTTC.

This clonotype is categorized as medium-sized (0.01 to 0.1%). J is TRBJ2-2 and V is TRBV6-2 or TRBV6-3; TRBD1 matches 8 bases. The length of the CDR3 is 16 residues. Germline V gene sequence: CDR1 MNHEY, CDR2 SVGEGT. J gave up 4 bases and V 6 bases, and 10 bases lay outside the gene matches. The CDR3 loop reads CASRDHGQGLTGELFF. DNA of the CDR3: TGTGCCAGCAGGGACCACGGACAGGGACTCACCGGGGAGCTGTTTTTT.

Within the sample, this clonotype is medium-sized. V is TRBV18 and J is TRBJ2-5; D unclear. CDR1 and CDR2 (germline): KGHSH, LQKENI. V was trimmed by 2 bases and J by 3 bases, leaving 1 base between them. The CDR3 contains 11 residues. CDR3 sequence: CASSPEETQYF. CDR3 sequence (DNA): TGTGCCAGCTCACCAGAAGAGACCCAGTACTTC.

The chain joins TRBV5-1 to TRBJ1-1; D not resolved. The CDR3 is made up of 14 amino acids. Germline values: CDR1 SGHRS, CDR2 YFSETQ. Trimming cost V 0 bases and J 4 bases, with 10 bases left between them. This chain's CDR3 is CASSLELRTTEAFF. The CDR3 nucleotides read TGCGCCAGCAGCTTGGAGCTCCGAACCACTGAAGCTTTCTTT.